This T cell receptor beta chain emerged from a study of blood T cell repertoires in COVID-19. Study overall: COVID-19 samples from acute and convalescent phases originated in the United States, Italy and Spain.

Under the authors' procedure: It was from reference gene primer amplification that nucleated cell counts were estimated. Here immunoSEQ multiplex PCR was the method, and the copy in TCRdb shows in-frame clones only, minus some. The DNA gave D and trimming, while V, J and clone size come from that table. The sample holds about 120,000 clones, just under 90% seen once. Losses at the gene ends were 5 bases for V and 6 bases for J; bases not matched to a gene: 8. In germline, CDR1 is SGHTA, CDR2 FQGNSA. This CDR3 has 14 residues. The chain uses TRBV7-2 and TRBJ1-2, with TRBD1 matching 8 bases. Sequenced material: peripheral blood. This sequence was found in a woman in her forties or fifties with acute or convalescent COVID-19. DNA of the CDR3: TGTGCCAGCAGCCAGGACAGGGCCGCTGATGGCTACACCTTC. As protein: CASSQDRAADGYTF. The full variable domain, completed using reference TRBV7-2 and TRBJ1-2, is GAGVSQSPSNKVTEKGKDVELRCDPISGHTALYWYRQSLGQGLEFLIYFQGNSAPDKSGLPSDRFSAERTGGSVSTLTIQRTQQEDSAVYLCASSQDRAADGYTFGSGTRLTVV.